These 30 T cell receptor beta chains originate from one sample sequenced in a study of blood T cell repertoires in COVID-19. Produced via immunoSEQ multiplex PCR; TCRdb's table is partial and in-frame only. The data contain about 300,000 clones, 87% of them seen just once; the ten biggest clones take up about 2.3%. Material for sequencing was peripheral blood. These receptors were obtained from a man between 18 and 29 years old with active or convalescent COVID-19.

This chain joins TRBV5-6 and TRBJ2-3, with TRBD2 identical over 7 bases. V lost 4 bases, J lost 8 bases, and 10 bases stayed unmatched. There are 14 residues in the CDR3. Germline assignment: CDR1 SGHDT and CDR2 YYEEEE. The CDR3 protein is CASSRDLGEGTQYF. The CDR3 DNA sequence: TGTGCCAGCAGCCGGGACCTGGGGGAGGGTACGCAGTATTTT.

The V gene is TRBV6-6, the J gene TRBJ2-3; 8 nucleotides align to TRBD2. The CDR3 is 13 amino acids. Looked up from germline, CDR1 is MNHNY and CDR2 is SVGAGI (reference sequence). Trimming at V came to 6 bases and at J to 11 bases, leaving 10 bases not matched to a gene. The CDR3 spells CASRTVTSEEQYF. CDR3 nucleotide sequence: TGTGCCAGCAGGACCGTGACTAGCGAGGAGCAGTATTTT.

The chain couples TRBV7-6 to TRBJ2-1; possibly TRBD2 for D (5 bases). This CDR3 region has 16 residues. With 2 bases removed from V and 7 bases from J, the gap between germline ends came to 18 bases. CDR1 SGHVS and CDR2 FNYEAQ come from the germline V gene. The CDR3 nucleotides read TGTGCCAGCAGCTTAACTGCGGGTCCTACCCCAAATGAGCAGTTCTTC. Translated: CASSLTAGPTPNEQFF.

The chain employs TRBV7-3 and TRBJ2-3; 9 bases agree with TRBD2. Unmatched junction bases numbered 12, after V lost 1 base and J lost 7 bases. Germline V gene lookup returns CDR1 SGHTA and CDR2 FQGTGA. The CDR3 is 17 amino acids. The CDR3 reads CASSLMSGGRAGNTQYF. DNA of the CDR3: TGTGCCAGCAGCTTAATGTCGGGCGGGAGGGCCGGAAATACGCAGTATTTT.

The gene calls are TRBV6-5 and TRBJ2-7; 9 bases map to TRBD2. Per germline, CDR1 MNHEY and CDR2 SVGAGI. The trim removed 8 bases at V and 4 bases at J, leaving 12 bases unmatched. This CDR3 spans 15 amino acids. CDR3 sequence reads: CASREGVAGVYEQYF. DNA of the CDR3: TGTGCCAGCCGGGAGGGGGTAGCGGGAGTGTACGAGCAGTACTTC.

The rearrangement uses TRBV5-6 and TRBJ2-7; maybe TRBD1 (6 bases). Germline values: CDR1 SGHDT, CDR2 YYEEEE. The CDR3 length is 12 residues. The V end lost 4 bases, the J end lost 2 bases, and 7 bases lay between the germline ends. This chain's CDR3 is CASSQGTYEQYF. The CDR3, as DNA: TGTGCCAGCAGCCAGGGGACCTACGAGCAGTACTTC.

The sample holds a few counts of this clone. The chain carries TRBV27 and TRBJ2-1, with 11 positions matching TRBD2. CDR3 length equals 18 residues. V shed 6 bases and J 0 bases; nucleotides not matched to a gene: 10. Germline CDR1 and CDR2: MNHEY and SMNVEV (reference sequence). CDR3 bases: TGTGCCAGCAGACCAATAGCGGGAGGGCCTAGCTCCTACAATGAGCAGTTCTTC. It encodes CASRPIAGGPSSYNEQFF.

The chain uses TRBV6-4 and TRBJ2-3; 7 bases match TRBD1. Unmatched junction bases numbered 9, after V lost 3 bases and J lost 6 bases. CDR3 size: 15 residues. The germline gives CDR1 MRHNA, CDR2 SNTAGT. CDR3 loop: CASSEETGTFDTQYF. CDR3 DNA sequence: TGTGCCAGCAGTGAAGAGACAGGGACCTTCGATACGCAGTATTTT.

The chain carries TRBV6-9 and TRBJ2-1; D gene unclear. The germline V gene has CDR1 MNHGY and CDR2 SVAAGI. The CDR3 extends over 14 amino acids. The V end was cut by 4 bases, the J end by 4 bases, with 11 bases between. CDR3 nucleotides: TGTGCCAGCAGTTTCCAAGTGAGGTACAATGAGCAGTTCTTC. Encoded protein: CASSFQVRYNEQFF.

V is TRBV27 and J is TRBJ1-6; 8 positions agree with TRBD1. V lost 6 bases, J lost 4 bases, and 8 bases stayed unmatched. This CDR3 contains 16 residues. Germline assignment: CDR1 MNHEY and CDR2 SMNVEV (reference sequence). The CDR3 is CASSLDREPYNSPLHF. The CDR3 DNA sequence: TGTGCCAGCAGCCTGGACAGGGAGCCGTATAATTCACCCCTCCACTTT.

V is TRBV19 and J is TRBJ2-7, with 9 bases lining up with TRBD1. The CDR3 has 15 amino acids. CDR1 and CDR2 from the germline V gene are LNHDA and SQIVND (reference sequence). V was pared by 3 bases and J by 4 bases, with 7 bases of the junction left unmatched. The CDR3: CASSIWDRASYEQYF. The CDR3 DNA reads TGTGCCAGTAGTATTTGGGACAGGGCCTCGTACGAGCAGTACTTC.

CDR3 nucleotide sequence: TGTGCCAGCAGCCTAGGGCAGGGTAATTCACCCCTCCACTTT. Protein product: CASSLGQGNSPLHF. The chain links TRBV3-1 (or the pseudogene TRBV3-2) to TRBJ1-6; TRBD1 might be the D (5 bases). Trimming removed 4 bases from V and 6 bases from J, with 10 bases in between. Germline V CDR1 and CDR2: LGHDT, YNNKEL (reference sequence). The CDR3 is 14 amino acids.

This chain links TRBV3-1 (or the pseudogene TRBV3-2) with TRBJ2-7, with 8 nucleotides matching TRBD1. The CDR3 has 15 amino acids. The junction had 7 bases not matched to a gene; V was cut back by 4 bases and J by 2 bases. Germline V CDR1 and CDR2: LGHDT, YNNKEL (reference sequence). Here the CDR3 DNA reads TGTGCCAGCAGCCCATCCGGGACAGGAACCTACGAGCAGTACTTC. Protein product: CASSPSGTGTYEQYF.

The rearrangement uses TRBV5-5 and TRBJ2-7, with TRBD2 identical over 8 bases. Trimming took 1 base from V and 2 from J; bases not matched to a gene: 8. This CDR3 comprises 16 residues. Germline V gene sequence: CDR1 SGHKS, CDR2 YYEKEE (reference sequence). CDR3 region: CASSLPREAITYEQYF. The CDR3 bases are TGTGCCAGCAGCTTGCCGCGGGAGGCTATCACCTACGAGCAGTACTTC.

The CDR3 bases are TGTGCCAGCTCACTGACTGGAGAACAATACGAGCAGTACTTC. Its protein product is CASSLTGEQYEQYF. The V and J genes are TRBV18 and TRBJ2-7; no firm D call. This CDR3 contains 14 residues. Germline lookup yields CDR1 KGHSH and CDR2 LQKENI. V shed 4 bases and J shed 4 bases, with 14 bases lying between them.

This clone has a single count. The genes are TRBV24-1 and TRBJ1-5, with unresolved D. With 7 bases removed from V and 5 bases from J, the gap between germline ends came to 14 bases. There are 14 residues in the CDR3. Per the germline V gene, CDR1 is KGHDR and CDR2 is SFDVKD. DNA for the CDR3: TGTGCCACCAGCCCCGGTTCGGGAGATCAGCCCCAGCATTTT. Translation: CATSPGSGDQPQHF.

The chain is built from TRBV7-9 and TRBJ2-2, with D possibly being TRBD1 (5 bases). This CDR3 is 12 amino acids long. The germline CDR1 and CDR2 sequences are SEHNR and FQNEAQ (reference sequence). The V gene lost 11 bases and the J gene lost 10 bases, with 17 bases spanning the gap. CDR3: CAGQRTPPELFF. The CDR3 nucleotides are TGTGCCGGCCAACGGACACCGCCGGAGCTGTTTTTT.

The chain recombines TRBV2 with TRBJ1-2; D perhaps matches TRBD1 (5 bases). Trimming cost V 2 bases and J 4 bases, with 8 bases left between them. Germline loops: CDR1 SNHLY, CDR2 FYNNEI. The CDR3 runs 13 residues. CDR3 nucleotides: TGTGCCAGCAGTGAAACAGGTACCTATGGCTACACCTTC. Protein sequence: CASSETGTYGYTF.

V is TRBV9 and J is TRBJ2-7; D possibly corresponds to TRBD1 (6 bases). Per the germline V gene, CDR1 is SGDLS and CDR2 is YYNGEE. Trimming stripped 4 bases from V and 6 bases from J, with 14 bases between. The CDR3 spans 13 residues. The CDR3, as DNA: TGTGCCAGCAGCATTAACCGAGGGGGCGAGCAGTACTTC. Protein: CASSINRGGEQYF.

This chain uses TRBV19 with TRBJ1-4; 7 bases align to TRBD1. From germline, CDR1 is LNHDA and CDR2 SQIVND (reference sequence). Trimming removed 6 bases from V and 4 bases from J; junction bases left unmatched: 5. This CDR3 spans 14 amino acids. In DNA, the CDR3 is TGTGCCAGTAGCCCGACAGGGTATAATGAAAAACTGTTTTTT. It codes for CASSPTGYNEKLFF.

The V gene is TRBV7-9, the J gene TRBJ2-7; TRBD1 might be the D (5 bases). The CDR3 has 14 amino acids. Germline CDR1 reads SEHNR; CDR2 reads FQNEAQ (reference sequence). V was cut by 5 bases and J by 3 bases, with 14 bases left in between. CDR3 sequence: CASSPSVRDYEQYF. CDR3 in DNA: TGTGCCAGCAGCCCCTCGGTCAGGGACTACGAGCAGTACTTC.

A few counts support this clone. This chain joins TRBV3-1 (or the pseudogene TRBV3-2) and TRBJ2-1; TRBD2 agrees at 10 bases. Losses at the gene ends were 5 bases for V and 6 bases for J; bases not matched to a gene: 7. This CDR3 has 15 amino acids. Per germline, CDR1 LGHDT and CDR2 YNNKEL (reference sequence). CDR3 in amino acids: CASSLLAGEGNEQFF. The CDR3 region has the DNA TGTGCCAGCAGCTTGCTAGCGGGAGAGGGCAATGAGCAGTTCTTC.

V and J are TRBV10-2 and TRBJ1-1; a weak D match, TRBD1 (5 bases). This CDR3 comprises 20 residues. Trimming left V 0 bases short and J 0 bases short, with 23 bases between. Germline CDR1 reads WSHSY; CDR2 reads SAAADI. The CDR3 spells CASSESGGFNVKGMNTEAFF. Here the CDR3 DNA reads TGCGCCAGCAGTGAGTCGGGGGGTTTTAACGTAAAGGGCATGAACACTGAAGCTTTCTTT.

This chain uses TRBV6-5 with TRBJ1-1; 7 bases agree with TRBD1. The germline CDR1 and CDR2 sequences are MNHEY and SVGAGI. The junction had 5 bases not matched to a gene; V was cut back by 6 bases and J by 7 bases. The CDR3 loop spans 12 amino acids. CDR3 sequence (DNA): TGTGCCAGCAGCCCGCAGGGGGTTGAAGCTTTCTTT. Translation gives CASSPQGVEAFF.

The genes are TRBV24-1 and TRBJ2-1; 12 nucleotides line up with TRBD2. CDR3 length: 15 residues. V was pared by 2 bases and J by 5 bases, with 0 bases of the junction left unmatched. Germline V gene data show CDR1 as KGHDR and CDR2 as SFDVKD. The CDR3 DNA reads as TGTGCCACCAGTGATTCTAGCGGGGGGGACAATGAGCAGTTCTTC. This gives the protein CATSDSSGGDNEQFF.

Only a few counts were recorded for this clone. The CDR3 spells CASSQDPWGGKNEKLFF. The CDR3 bases are TGTGCCAGCAGCCAAGATCCATGGGGCGGGAAGAATGAAAAACTGTTTTTT. This rearrangement joins TRBV14 to TRBJ1-4; possibly TRBD1 for D (5 bases). Trimming removed 0 bases from V and 5 bases from J, with 16 bases in between. CDR1 and CDR2 (germline): SGHDN, FVKESK. The CDR3 has 17 amino acids. Supplemented by reference TRBV14 and TRBJ1-4, the full variable domain reads EAGVTQFPSHSVIEKGQTVTLRCDPISGHDNLYWYRRVMGKEIKFLLHFVKESKQDESGMPNNRFLAERTGGTYSTLKVQPAELEDSGVYFCASSQDPWGGKNEKLFFGSGTQLSVL.

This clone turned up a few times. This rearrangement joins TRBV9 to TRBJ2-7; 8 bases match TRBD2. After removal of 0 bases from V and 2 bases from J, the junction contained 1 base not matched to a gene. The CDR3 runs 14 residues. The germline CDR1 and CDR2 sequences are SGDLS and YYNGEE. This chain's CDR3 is CASSVAGGPYEQYF. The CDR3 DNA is TGTGCCAGCAGCGTAGCGGGGGGGCCCTACGAGCAGTACTTC.

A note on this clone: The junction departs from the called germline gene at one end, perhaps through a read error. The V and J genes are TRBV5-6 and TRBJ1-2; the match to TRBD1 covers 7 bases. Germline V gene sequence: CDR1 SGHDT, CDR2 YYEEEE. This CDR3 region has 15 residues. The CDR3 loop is CASTLGQKINYGYTF. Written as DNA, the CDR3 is TGTGCCAGCACCTTGGGACAGAAAATTAACTATGGCTACACCTTC.

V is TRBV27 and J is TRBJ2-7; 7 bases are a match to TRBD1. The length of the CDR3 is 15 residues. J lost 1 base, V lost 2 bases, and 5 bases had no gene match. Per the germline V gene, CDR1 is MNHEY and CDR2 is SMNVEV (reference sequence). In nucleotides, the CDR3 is TGTGCCAGCAGTTTAAGACAGGGATTTTCCTACGAGCAGTACTTC. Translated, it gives CASSLRQGFSYEQYF.

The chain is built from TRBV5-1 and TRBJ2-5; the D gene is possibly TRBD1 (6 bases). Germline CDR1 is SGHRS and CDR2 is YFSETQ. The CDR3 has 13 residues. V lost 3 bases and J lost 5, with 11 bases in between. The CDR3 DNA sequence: TGCGCCAGCAGCTCACAGGGTTGGGAGACCCAGTACTTC. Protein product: CASSSQGWETQYF.